This TCR beta chain was recovered during a study of human T cells and chemical hapten exposure. Turning to the study itself: Across samples, TCR yields varied, mostly owing to small differences in pooled library volumes.

Overall study findings and caveats: The number of TCRs over 1 in 1000 frequency stayed unchanged after DPC. Significantly more large CDR3 similarity clusters were formed by expanded TCRs than by controls.

Time point given: patch test 2, 6 weeks after DPC sensitization. Documented treatment: therapeutic diphenylcyclopropenone sensitization with weekly scalp DPC. This clonotype was seen more than once but under ten times. What it binds is not known. V was shortened by 10 bases and J by 7 bases, with 30 bases between the two germline ends. The CDR3 is 16 amino acids. Germline values: CDR1 SGHNT, CDR2 YYREEE (reference sequence). MiXCR, run by TCRdb on the RACE reads, gives a single entry per CDR3 protein. This table holds 140,000 or so distinct CDR3 sequences, about an eighth found once. The V and J genes are TRBV5-4 and TRBJ2-7, with D perhaps given as TRBD1 or TRBD2 (6 bases each). The TCR was taken from a woman between 50 and 59 years old with alopecia areata. Some clones in this sample may be carry-over from other donors' samples. The sequences come from whole blood, collected in connection with sensitization to the hapten diphenylcyclopropenone (DPC). As DNA, the CDR3 is TGTGCCGGAGGGGGGACCGGAGGACAGCCCTTCGGGGAGCAGTACTTC. Translated, it gives CAGGGTGGQPFGEQYF. The whole variable domain, remainder taken from reference TRBV5-4 and TRBJ2-7, is ETGVTQSPTHLIKTRGQQVTLRCSSQSGHNTVSWYQQALGQGPQFIFQYYREEENGRGNFPPRFSGLQFPNYSSELNVNALELDDSALYLCAGGGTGGQPFGEQYFGPGTRLTVT.